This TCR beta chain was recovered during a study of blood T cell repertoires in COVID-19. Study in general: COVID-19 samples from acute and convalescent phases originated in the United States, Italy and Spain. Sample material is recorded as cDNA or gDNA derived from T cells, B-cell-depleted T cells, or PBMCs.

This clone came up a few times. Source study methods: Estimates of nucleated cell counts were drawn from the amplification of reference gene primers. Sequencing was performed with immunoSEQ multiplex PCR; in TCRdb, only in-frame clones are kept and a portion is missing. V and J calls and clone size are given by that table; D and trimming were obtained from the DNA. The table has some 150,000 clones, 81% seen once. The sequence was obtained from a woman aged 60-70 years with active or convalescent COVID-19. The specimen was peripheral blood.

The CDR3 region has the DNA TGTGCCAGCAGTCCCCGCAGTGCTACTGAAGCTTTCTTT. Translating gives CASSPRSATEAFF. The chain is built from TRBV12-3 or TRBV12-4 and TRBJ1-1, with D hard to call. This CDR3 comprises 13 residues. With 5 bases removed from V and 5 bases from J, the gap between germline ends came to 12 bases.